This TCR beta chain is from a study of blood T cell repertoires in COVID-19. Background on the study: Spain, Italy and the United States supplied samples that represented acute and convalescent COVID-19. From T cells, B-cell-depleted T cells, or PBMCs came the material, which was cDNA or gDNA.

Assay: immunoSEQ multiplex PCR; the TCRdb copy retains only in-frame clones and omits some. The repertoire holds around 330,000 clones, with about 89% as singletons. Living in about two dozen US areas, the participants were between about 18 and 95 years of age. Cohort 3 recovery required two negative PCRs, clearance, or symptom resolution. The CDR3 contains 14 residues. V dropped 1 base and J dropped 2; count of bases not matched to a gene: 2. Germline V gene data show CDR1 as SGHRS and CDR2 as YFSETQ. The rearrangement links TRBV5-1 to TRBJ1-2, with 7 bases identical to TRBD1. Input material: PBMCs or T cells enriched from blood (not recorded which). This receptor was taken from a man aged 60 to 69 who had recovered from COVID-19. The CDR3 spells CASSLSGQNYGYTF. The CDR3 DNA sequence: TGCGCCAGCAGCTTGTCGGGACAGAACTATGGCTACACCTTC. Complete variable domain (other parts from reference TRBV5-1 and TRBJ1-2): KAGVTQTPRYLIKTRGQQVTLSCSPISGHRSVSWYQQTPGQGLQFLFEYFSETQRNKGNFPGRFSGRQFSNSRSEMNVSTLELGDSALYLCASSLSGQNYGYTFGSGTRLTVV.